These T cell receptor beta chains were read from a single sample in a study of T-cell reconstitution after alpha-beta-depleted transplantation in children. TCRdb used MiXCR to reprocess the PCR reads, holding one entry per CDR3 protein. Of 500,000 to 750,000 distinct CDR3 sequences listed, over 10% were seen once; the top ten hold 2.2%. The sample here was PBMCs, mostly from graft donor cells, taken 360 days after TCRalphabeta/CD19-depleted stem cell transplant. The receptor set was obtained from a male patient between 5 and 17 years old who had a stem cell transplant for acute myeloid leukemia, so the T cells may come from the graft donor. CDR3s include the opening cysteine and the closing phenylalanine or tryptophan. Each record gives: clone size, D gene, J gene, V gene, CDR3 DNA, CDR3 protein. The D gene is left open where the match is weak. Clone size is shown for a subset of rows, as once, few, many or a class of expanded clone.

>NA|NA|TRBJ2-5|TRBV14
TGTGCCAGCAGCCCGAACGTCGGGGAGACCCAGTACTTC
CASSPNVGETQYF
>few|TRBD1|TRBJ1-2|TRBV29-1
TGCAGCGTTGTGAGGGGGCGCGGCTACACCTTC
CSVVRGRGYTF
>many|NA|TRBJ2-2|TRBV5-1
TGCGCCAGCAGCCTAGACGGAAGAGGGGAGCTGTTTTTT
CASSLDGRGELFF
>few|NA|TRBJ2-3|TRBV14
TGTGCCAGCAGCCAAGAACACGGAACACCAAACGTAGTCACAGATACGCAGTATTTT
CASSQEHGTPNVVTDTQYF
>NA|NA|TRBJ2-5|TRBV25-1
TGTGCCAGCATACCGGACAGCCAAGAGACCCAGTACTTC
CASIPDSQETQYF
>many|NA|TRBJ1-5|TRBV25-1
TGTGCCAGCAGTGTGTCCGCTAGCAATCAGCCCCAGCATTTT
CASSVSASNQPQHF
>NA|TRBD1|TRBJ2-7|TRBV7-3
TGTGCCAGCAGCTTTGACAGGGGGCGAATCGACGAGCAGTACTTC
CASSFDRGRIDEQYF
>few|NA|TRBJ2-7|TRBV5-1
TGCGCCAGCAGCTTGGGCAGGGACGACGAGCAGTACTTC
CASSLGRDDEQYF
>NA|NA|TRBJ2-1|TRBV5-2
TGTGCCAGCAACTTCCTTAGAGGCGGGAGGAATGAGCAGTTCTTC
CASNFLRGGRNEQFF
>few|TRBD1|TRBJ2-4|TRBV28
TGTGCCAGCAGTTTACTGGGACAGGGTTTGGCCAAAAACATTCAGTACTTC
CASSLLGQGLAKNIQYF
>NA|NA|TRBJ2-1|TRBV5-5
TGTGCCAGCAGCTTGCTAGATTTCTACAATGAGCAGTTCTTC
CASSLLDFYNEQFF
>few|TRBD2|TRBJ2-3|TRBV25-1
TGTGCCAGCAGTGAATATGTAGCTAGCGGGCTGAGCACAGATACGCAGTATTTT
CASSEYVASGLSTDTQYF
>few|NA|TRBJ2-7|TRBV5-1
TGCGCCAGCAGCTTGGAGAGGGAATCCGTGTGGGACGAGCAGTACTTC
CASSLERESVWDEQYF
>NA|TRBD1|TRBJ2-7|TRBV29-1
TGCAGCGTGGAAGAGGGGGCTCGAACGGTCGAGCAGTACTTC
CSVEEGARTVEQYF
>many|TRBD2|TRBJ2-3|TRBV28
TGTGCCAGCAGTTTTGGAACGAGCGGGATGACTAGCACAGATACGCAGTATTTT
CASSFGTSGMTSTDTQYF
>many|TRBD2|TRBJ2-4|TRBV4-1
TGCGCCAGCAGCCAAGATCGACTAGCGGGGGGGCCCTCCCCAAAAAACATTCAGTACTTC
CASSQDRLAGGPSPKNIQYF
>few|NA|TRBJ1-1|TRBV28
TGTGCCAGCAGTCCGACGGCGGGAACTGAAGCTTTCTTT
CASSPTAGTEAFF
>NA|NA|TRBJ2-1|TRBV7-2
TGTGCCAGCACCCTAGGTGGGTCCCGATCATACAATGAGCAGTTCTTC
CASTLGGSRSYNEQFF
>NA|NA|TRBJ2-1|TRBV7-9
TGTGCCAGCAACCCCTACAATGAGCAGTTCTTC
CASNPYNEQFF
>many|TRBD2|TRBJ2-1|TRBV2
TGTGCCAGCAGCCCACTAGCGGGAGGTCGGAATGAGCAGTTCTTC
CASSPLAGGRNEQFF
>many|NA|TRBJ2-7|TRBV7-9
TGCGCCAGCAGCTTGGTTCCCTACGAGCAGTACTTC
CASSLVPYEQYF
>NA|NA|TRBJ2-6|TRBV12-3/TRBV12-4
TGTGCCAGCAGTTCCGGGACAAACCTCTCTGGGGCCAACGTCCTGACTTTC
CASSSGTNLSGANVLTF
>many|NA|TRBJ1-4|TRBV4-3
TGCGCCAGCAGCCAAACGGCGGACATTCCTACAACTAATGAAAAACTGTTTTTT
CASSQTADIPTTNEKLFF
>many|NA|TRBJ2-5|TRBV18
TGTGCCAGCTCACCTAGCATGGAGAGCCAGTACTTC
CASSPSMESQYF
>few|NA|TRBJ2-1|TRBV10-3
TGTGCCATCACCCCCGGAGAGGGTGAGCAGTTCTTC
CAITPGEGEQFF
>many|NA|TRBJ2-2|TRBV7-9
TGTGCCAGCAGCCCGTTCCAGAGCGGAGATAGACCCGGGGAGCTGTTTTTT
CASSPFQSGDRPGELFF
>NA|NA|TRBJ2-1|TRBV3-1
TGTGCCAGCAGCCTAAACTCCCCCGAGCAGTTCTTC
CASSLNSPEQFF
>NA|NA|TRBJ2-1|TRBV6-1
TGTGCCAGCAGTGACCCTCTCAATGCTGCGCAGTTCTTC
CASSDPLNAAQFF
>few|NA|TRBJ2-4|TRBV20-1
TGCAGTGCTACGGAATCGGGGAAAAACATTCAGTACTTC
CSATESGKNIQYF
>few|NA|TRBJ2-1|TRBV6-2/TRBV6-3
TGTGCCAGCAGTTCATGGAGCGGTTACAATGAGCAGTTCTTC
CASSSWSGYNEQFF
>few|NA|TRBJ2-2|TRBV29-1
TGCAGCGTTGCAGGGGTCCCCAGGGGCGGGGAGCTGTTTTTT
CSVAGVPRGGELFF
>NA|NA|TRBJ2-7|TRBV20-1
TGCAGTGCTAGAGGACAGGTGCCCTACGAGCAGTACTTC
CSARGQVPYEQYF
>few|NA|TRBJ2-7|TRBV12-3/TRBV12-4
TGTGCCAGCAGTTTTAGTCTAGCTTCCTACGAGCAGTACTTC
CASSFSLASYEQYF
>many|NA|TRBJ2-7|TRBV5-1
TGTGCCAGCAGTCCGGGACTCTACGAGCAGTACTTC
CASSPGLYEQYF
>NA|NA|TRBJ2-7|TRBV19
TGTGCCAGTAGTAAAGGACTCCCCTACGAGCAGTACTTC
CASSKGLPYEQYF
>few|TRBD2|TRBJ2-3|TRBV20-1
TGCAGTGCTAGAATGGCTAGCGGTAGCACAGATACGCAGTATTTT
CSARMASGSTDTQYF
>few|TRBD1|TRBJ2-5|TRBV7-3
TGTGCCAGCAGCTTAGGACGGACAGGGATAGAGACCCAGTACTTC
CASSLGRTGIETQYF
>NA|TRBD2|TRBJ2-3|TRBV7-3
TGTGCCAGCAGCTTAATTGGGCGGGAGATAGATACGCAGTATTTT
CASSLIGREIDTQYF
>NA|NA|TRBJ2-2|TRBV6-4
TGTGCCAGCATCCCCCAAACCCCTCTTCAGGGCTCCGGGGAGCTGTTTTTT
CASIPQTPLQGSGELFF
>NA|NA|TRBJ1-1|TRBV2
TGTGCCAGCAAGCTGCCGAACTGGAACACTGAAGCTTTCTTT
CASKLPNWNTEAFF
>NA|NA|TRBJ1-1|TRBV20-1
TGCAGTGCTAACAACCCGGGACTTGCGGGAGCTTTCTTT
CSANNPGLAGAFF
>NA|NA|TRBJ2-7|TRBV13
TGTGCCAGCAGTTTACCATGGGACGGAACCTACGAGCAGTACTTC
CASSLPWDGTYEQYF
>NA|NA|TRBJ2-5|TRBV28
TGTGCCAGCAGTTTAAGTCCCGGTCGGGCCTCACCTCAAGAGACCCAGTACTTC
CASSLSPGRASPQETQYF
>NA|TRBD2|TRBJ2-7|TRBV5-1
TGCGCCAGCAGCTTTCAGACGGCGGGAGGACGGGAGTACTTC
CASSFQTAGGREYF
>once|NA|TRBJ2-4|TRBV5-1
TGCGCCAGCAGCTTGGTCGTGGCGGGACCGGCCAAAAACATTCAGTACTTC
CASSLVVAGPAKNIQYF
>few|TRBD1|TRBJ2-7|TRBV28
TGTGCCAGCAGACTCGGACAGGGTATCGCCTACGAGCAGTACTTC
CASRLGQGIAYEQYF
>many|NA|TRBJ2-1|TRBV12-3/TRBV12-4
TGTGCCAGCAGTAGGACTTCCTACAATGAGCAGTTCTTC
CASSRTSYNEQFF
>few|TRBD2|TRBJ2-2|TRBV10-3
TGTGCCATCCGAGCGGGAGGGGACACCGGGGAGCTGTTTTTT
CAIRAGGDTGELFF
>many|TRBD2|TRBJ2-7|TRBV12-3/TRBV12-4
TGTGCCAGCGTCCGGGACTACTCCTACGAGCAGTACTTC
CASVRDYSYEQYF
>NA|NA|TRBJ2-7|TRBV6-2/TRBV6-3
TGTGCCAGCAGTCACCCAGGGGAGAGGAGCTCCTACGAGCAGTACTTC
CASSHPGERSSYEQYF
>few|NA|TRBJ1-6|TRBV5-1
TGCGCCAGCAGCTTGCGAGACAGTTCACCCCTCCACTTT
CASSLRDSSPLHF
>NA|NA|TRBJ2-2|TRBV29-1
TGCAGCGTTGATTCCAGGGGCACCGGGGAGCTGTTTTTT
CSVDSRGTGELFF